This TCR beta chain was retrieved from a study of blood T cell repertoires in COVID-19. Overall study: Samples taken during acute and convalescent COVID-19 were collected in the United States, Italy and Spain. Sample material is recorded as cDNA or gDNA derived from T cells, B-cell-depleted T cells, or PBMCs.

Patients from Seattle were sampled longitudinally, starting during active infection. In the original workflow: Amplified reference gene primers provided the basis for estimating nucleated cell counts. TCRdb's copy holds only in-frame clones and misses some; the assay was immunoSEQ multiplex PCR. From that table come the V and J calls and clone size; the DNA was used to work out D and trimming. The profile shows 170,000 or so clones, around four fifths of them singletons. This CDR3 has 15 residues. Trimming left V 6 bases short and J 1 base short, with 18 bases between. CDR1 and CDR2 (germline): SQVTM, ANQGSEA.

The V and J genes are TRBV29-1 and TRBJ1-1; perhaps TRBD1 as D (6 bases). This receptor was identified in a woman between 40 and 55 years old with COVID-19, enrolled during active disease. Sequencing was done on a sample of peripheral blood. CDR3 protein: CSVLGGEVANTEAFF. The DNA of the CDR3 is TGCAGCGTCCTAGGGGGGGAGGTGGCGAACACTGAAGCTTTCTTT.